What follows are 6 T cell receptor beta chains derived from one specimen sequenced in a study of PD-1 blockade in mismatch repair-deficient tumors. The table came from immunoSEQ multiplex PCR; TCRdb's copy has only in-frame clones and leaves some out. The repertoire holds roughly 84,000 clones, with roughly 80% as singletons. Material: peripheral blood, obtained 12 weeks after starting pembrolizumab. The origin of the receptors is an adult with mismatch repair-deficient cancer.

The chain is built from TRBV5-1 and TRBJ2-7, with D uncertain. Germline V gene lookup returns CDR1 SGHRS and CDR2 YFSETQ. The CDR3 runs 12 residues. V was cut by 4 bases and J by 4 bases, with 9 bases left in between. The DNA of the CDR3 is TGCGCCAGCAGCGCAAACGGGTACGAGCAGTACTTC. This encodes CASSANGYEQYF.

The V call is TRBV19, the J call TRBJ2-7, with 9 positions matching TRBD1. The J segment lost 3 bases and the V segment lost 5 bases, leaving 8 bases of the junction unmatched. Per germline, CDR1 LNHDA and CDR2 SQIVND (reference sequence). This CDR3 region has 15 residues. DNA of the CDR3: TGTGCCAGTAGTTCCACGGACAGGGGTTACTACGAGCAGTACTTC. This codes for CASSSTDRGYYEQYF.

The chain is built from TRBV18 and TRBJ2-7; 10 nucleotides agree with TRBD1. The CDR3 covers 15 residues. V shed 0 bases, J shed 2 bases, and the junction held 1 base outside the gene matches. Germline V CDR1 and CDR2: KGHSH, LQKENI. CDR3 DNA sequence: TGTGCCAGCTCACCACCGGGACAGGGGACCTACGAGCAGTACTTC. Protein: CASSPPGQGTYEQYF. Based on the CDR3 plus reference TRBV18 and TRBJ2-7, the full variable domain is NAGVMQNPRHLVRRRGQEARLRCSPMKGHSHVYWYRQLPEEGLKFMVYLQKENIIDESGMPKERFSAEFPKEGPSILRIQQVVRGDSAAYFCASSPPGQGTYEQYFGPGTRLTVT.

The chain recombines TRBV7-3 with TRBJ2-2, with a tentative D call TRBD1 (5 bases). The CDR3 totals 13 residues. V dropped 3 bases and J dropped 8 bases, with 10 bases sitting between them. Germline V gene sequence: CDR1 SGHTA, CDR2 FQGTGA. This CDR3 is CASSLQGGGELFF. CDR3 coding DNA: TGTGCCAGCAGCTTGCAGGGCGGAGGGGAGCTGTTTTTT.

The gene calls are TRBV7-2 and TRBJ2-3; TRBD2 matches 10 bases. The CDR3 loop spans 15 amino acids. The germline gives CDR1 SGHTA, CDR2 FQGNSA. V was pared by 1 base and J by 5 bases, with 3 bases of the junction left unmatched. The CDR3 DNA reads TGTGCCAGCAGCTTAGTCAGCGGGAGGGGAGATACGCAGTATTTT. Its translation: CASSLVSGRGDTQYF.

This clone was recorded a few times. The chain joins TRBV2 to TRBJ1-2; 7 bases map to TRBD1. CDR1 and CDR2 from the germline V gene are SNHLY and FYNNEI. CDR3 length equals 12 residues. V gave up 8 bases and J gave up 7 bases; unmatched junction bases: 7. DNA for the CDR3: TGTGCCAGCCCACAGGGGACTGGTGGCTACACCTTC. Protein product: CASPQGTGGYTF.